Shown below are 21 T cell receptor beta chains from a single sample sequenced in a study of cytomegalovirus exposure and HLA in healthy donors. Primers included in the PCR were 60 Vbeta and 13 Jbeta primers. Method: immunoSEQ multiplex PCR; TCRdb's copy keeps in-frame clones and lacks some. This sample yields about 190,000 clones, of which more than 70% are seen a single time; approximately 4.8% belongs to the top ten. Source material: PBMCs. The receptor source for this set is a man younger than 45 in good health and CMV-seropositive.

The V gene is TRBV6-1, the J gene TRBJ1-5, with no clear D. The V end lost 5 bases, the J end lost 9 bases, and 11 bases lay between the germline ends. This CDR3 has 12 residues. From germline, CDR1 is MNHNS and CDR2 SASEGT. As DNA, the CDR3 is TGTGCCAGCAGTACCCTTTTGCGGCCCCAGCATTTT. Protein: CASSTLLRPQHF.

The CDR3 spells CASSFGAAQETQYF. As DNA, the CDR3 is TGCGCCAGCAGCTTTGGGGCAGCACAAGAGACCCAGTACTTC. The chain couples TRBV5-1 to TRBJ2-5, with D maybe TRBD1 (5 bases). This CDR3 is 14 amino acids long. Germline-derived CDR1 and CDR2 are SGHRS and YFSETQ. Trimming cost V 2 bases and J 2 bases, with 10 bases left between them.

V is TRBV4-3 and J is TRBJ1-2, with TRBD1 identical over 7 bases. Germline V gene lookup returns CDR1 LGHNA and CDR2 YSLEER. Trimming cost V 0 bases and J 4 bases; bases outside gene matches: 5. This CDR3 is built from 15 residues. The DNA of the CDR3 is TGCGCCAGCAGCCAAGATTTGGGACAGTCCTATGGCTACACCTTC. Translation gives CASSQDLGQSYGYTF.

This clone appeared a few times. The genes are TRBV10-3 and TRBJ1-3; D is uncertain. Germline CDR1 reads ENHRY; CDR2 reads SYGVKD. CDR3 length: 13 amino acids. The V end was cut by 6 bases, the J end by 2 bases, with 8 bases between. CDR3 DNA: TGTGCCATCAGAGACACCACTGGAAACACCATATATTTT. Its translation: CAIRDTTGNTIYF.

This CDR3 is CASSRGSSAGEQYF. CDR3 DNA: TGTGCCAGCAGCCGAGGATCTAGCGCAGGGGAGCAGTACTTC. The rearrangement uses TRBV7-6 and TRBJ2-7; the D gene is possibly TRBD2 (6 bases). The CDR3 runs 14 residues. Trimming shortened V by 5 bases and J by 7 bases, and 18 bases separated the two germline ends. Germline-derived CDR1 and CDR2 are SGHVS and FNYEAQ.

This chain uses TRBV7-2 with TRBJ2-5; 9 positions match TRBD1. With 4 bases clipped from V and 5 bases from J, the junction kept 11 bases outside the gene matches. This CDR3 spans 16 amino acids. Germline V gene lookup returns CDR1 SGHTA and CDR2 FQGNSA. CDR3 bases: TGTGCCAGCAGCTCTTTCCGGGACAGGGTGACGGAGACCCAGTACTTC. It specifies CASSSFRDRVTETQYF.

This chain connects TRBV27 to TRBJ2-7; D is possibly TRBD1 (6 bases). V was trimmed by 5 bases and J by 0 bases, leaving 11 bases between them. CDR3 length equals 14 residues. CDR1 is MNHEY and CDR2 is SMNVEV in the germline V gene (reference sequence). CDR3 region: CASSTNRDSYEQYF. CDR3 nucleotide sequence: TGTGCCAGCAGTACCAACAGGGACTCCTACGAGCAGTACTTC.

The chain recombines TRBV6-1 with TRBJ1-5, with 7 bases aligning to TRBD1. This CDR3 has 16 amino acids. Per the germline V gene, CDR1 is MNHNS and CDR2 is SASEGT. Losses at the gene ends were 4 bases for V and 2 bases for J; bases not matched to a gene: 8. CDR3 nucleotide sequence: TGTGCCAGCAGTGTGACAGGGCTTAGGGGCAATCAGCCCCAGCATTTT. This gives the protein CASSVTGLRGNQPQHF.

The rearrangement uses TRBV2 and TRBJ2-7, with a possible D match to TRBD2 (6 bases). The V end was cut by 6 bases, the J end by 0 bases, with 12 bases between. Germline V lookup: CDR1 SNHLY, CDR2 FYNNEI. The CDR3 length is 14 residues. The CDR3 region has the DNA TGTGCCAGCAGGGTGGACTATTACTCCTACGAGCAGTACTTC. This translates into CASRVDYYSYEQYF.

The chain combines TRBV4-3 with TRBJ2-1; 9 bases align to TRBD1. Germline-derived CDR1 and CDR2 are LGHNA and YSLEER. This CDR3 region has 16 residues. Losses at the gene ends were 1 base for V and 4 bases for J; bases not matched to a gene: 5. Here the CDR3 reads CASSQASGQGYNEQFF. The CDR3 DNA reads TGCGCCAGCAGCCAAGCTTCGGGACAGGGATACAATGAGCAGTTCTTC.

The CDR3 nucleotides read TGTGCCAGCAGCCGACGCGCGGGACTAGCGGGGGTCGGCGAGACCCAGTACTTC. Protein sequence: CASSRRAGLAGVGETQYF. The rearrangement links TRBV14 to TRBJ2-5; TRBD2 agrees at 14 bases. CDR3 length: 18 amino acids. The germline gives CDR1 SGHDN, CDR2 FVKESK. V gave up 4 bases and J gave up 5 bases; unmatched junction bases: 12.

J is TRBJ1-2 and V is TRBV7-9; the D gene is possibly TRBD1 (5 bases). The CDR3 consists of 15 residues. V lost 4 bases and J 4 bases, leaving 16 bases between the germline ends. Germline V lookup: CDR1 SEHNR, CDR2 FQNEAQ (reference sequence). The CDR3 sequence: CASSSTGGGRYGYTF. The CDR3 DNA follows: TGTGCCAGCAGCTCTACGGGGGGGGGTCGCTATGGCTACACCTTC.

V usage is TRBV30 and J usage is TRBJ2-1; 8 bases agree with TRBD2. V shed 4 bases and J 0 bases; nucleotides not matched to a gene: 2. This CDR3 region has 14 residues. Germline V CDR1 and CDR2: GTSNPN, SVGIG (reference sequence). The CDR3 coding sequence is TGTGCCTGGACGCGGGGGGTCTCCTACAATGAGCAGTTCTTC. Translated: CAWTRGVSYNEQFF.

The CDR3 is CASSPSGSGYYEQYF. The CDR3 DNA sequence: TGTGCCAGCAGCCCCTCGGGTAGCGGATACTACGAGCAGTACTTC. The rearrangement uses TRBV5-4 and TRBJ2-7, with D maybe TRBD2 (6 bases). Germline CDR1 SGHNT, CDR2 YYREEE (reference sequence). The CDR3 consists of 15 residues. V lost 4 bases and J 3 bases, leaving 17 bases between the germline ends.

This chain connects TRBV7-2 to TRBJ2-7, with a weak D call TRBD2 (5 bases). Germline loops: CDR1 SGHTA, CDR2 FQGNSA. V lost 1 base and J 5 bases, leaving 15 bases between the germline ends. The CDR3 is 15 amino acids. CDR3 sequence reads: CASSLGGRNGNEQYF. CDR3 in DNA: TGTGCCAGCAGCTTAGGAGGCAGAAACGGGAACGAGCAGTACTTC.

This chain uses TRBV11-2 with TRBJ1-1; 7 nucleotides line up with TRBD1. Trimming took 5 bases from V and 0 from J; bases not matched to a gene: 9. The CDR3 has 16 residues. The germline gives CDR1 SGHAT, CDR2 FQNNGV. The CDR3 loop reads CASSLQQGFLNTEAFF. The CDR3 DNA reads TGTGCCAGCAGCCTACAACAGGGGTTCTTGAACACTGAAGCTTTCTTT.

The CDR3 nucleotides are TGTGCCTGGACCCCGGGACAGGTATACGAGCAGTACTTC. As protein: CAWTPGQVYEQYF. The V gene is TRBV30, the J gene TRBJ2-7; 8 bases are a match to TRBD1. Germline values: CDR1 GTSNPN, CDR2 SVGIG (reference sequence). V was clipped by 4 bases and J by 4 bases; unmatched bases: 6. This CDR3 is 13 amino acids long.

The chain links TRBV19 to TRBJ2-7, with 12 bases lining up with TRBD1. There are 19 residues in the CDR3. Germline assignment: CDR1 LNHDA and CDR2 SQIVND (reference sequence). The ends lost 5 bases at V and 3 bases at J; junction bases unmatched: 17. The CDR3 region is CASSLTQGTGGSWIYEQYF. In nucleotides, the CDR3 is TGTGCCAGTAGTCTCACGCAAGGGACAGGGGGCTCTTGGATCTACGAGCAGTACTTC.

The chain uses TRBV27 and TRBJ2-7; D possibly corresponds to TRBD2 (6 bases). The V end was cut by 5 bases, the J end by 4 bases, with 18 bases between. This CDR3 comprises 15 residues. Germline V gene lookup returns CDR1 MNHEY and CDR2 SMNVEV (reference sequence). CDR3 region: CASSPSGGVGYEQYF. The CDR3 region has the DNA TGTGCCAGCAGTCCGTCCGGAGGGGTGGGGTACGAGCAGTACTTC.

V gene TRBV27 combines with J gene TRBJ2-7, with 10 bases aligning to TRBD2. CDR1 is MNHEY and CDR2 is SMNVEV in the germline V gene (reference sequence). This CDR3 is 15 amino acids long. V dropped 6 bases and J dropped 8; count of bases not matched to a gene: 13. The CDR3 DNA follows: TGTGCCAGCAGACTCAAAGCTAGCGGGAGTTGGAAGCAGTACTTC. Translation: CASRLKASGSWKQYF.

Only one count was recorded for this clone. CDR3 loop: CASSIEQTWNTGELFF. CDR3 nucleotide sequence: TGTGCCAGTAGTATAGAACAGACCTGGAACACCGGGGAGCTGTTTTTT. This chain connects TRBV19 to TRBJ2-2, with no clear D. The CDR3 spans 16 residues. V was cut by 0 bases and J by 1 base, with 9 bases left in between. Germline V gives CDR1 LNHDA, CDR2 SQIVND (reference sequence).